These 19 T cell receptor beta chains came from one sample sequenced in a study of blood T cell repertoires in COVID-19. Measured with immunoSEQ multiplex PCR; TCRdb has only the in-frame clones, and not every one. Found here are 310,000 or so clones, approximately 90% of them singletons; the top ten hold under 6%. The sequencing sample was made of PBMCs or T cells enriched from blood (not recorded which). These receptors all come from a woman in her 30s who had recovered from COVID-19.

The genes are TRBV15 and TRBJ2-5, with 13 bases lining up with TRBD2. Germline V gene data show CDR1 as LNHNV and CDR2 as YYDKDF (reference sequence). The junction had 4 bases not matched to a gene; V was cut back by 4 bases and J by 5 bases. CDR3 length: 15 residues. This CDR3 reads CATSKGLAGEETQYF. DNA for the CDR3: TGTGCCACCAGCAAAGGACTAGCGGGGGAGGAGACCCAGTACTTC.

The chain carries TRBV6-1 and TRBJ1-6, with 8 nucleotides matching TRBD1. The CDR3 totals 16 residues. Per germline, CDR1 MNHNS and CDR2 SASEGT. V lost 6 bases to trimming and J lost 6 bases; unmatched junction nucleotides: 10. Here the CDR3 DNA reads TGTGCCAGCAGGGAATTCAGGGGGCGCGGTAATTCACCCCTCCACTTT. Translation gives CASREFRGRGNSPLHF.

CDR3 amino acids: CASSSGQSGEKLFF. CDR3 in DNA: TGTGCCAGCAGCTCGGGACAGTCGGGAGAAAAACTGTTTTTT. V and J are TRBV5-4 and TRBJ1-4, with 7 bases identical to TRBD1. After removal of 3 bases from V and 8 bases from J, the junction contained 7 bases not matched to a gene. This CDR3 is built from 14 residues. Germline CDR1 is SGHNT and CDR2 is YYREEE (reference sequence).

V is TRBV5-4 and J is TRBJ1-2, with TRBD1 matching over 7 bases. CDR1 and CDR2 from the germline V gene are SGHNT and YYREEE (reference sequence). V was pared by 6 bases and J by 8 bases, with 13 bases of the junction left unmatched. This CDR3 has 14 residues. The CDR3 region is CASTSRQGHRGYTF. In DNA form, the CDR3 reads TGTGCCAGCACCTCGCGACAGGGCCATCGAGGCTACACCTTC.

CDR3 in DNA: TGTGCCAGCAGACCAACTAGAGACAATGAGCAGTTCTTC. It translates to CASRPTRDNEQFF. The chain recombines TRBV2 with TRBJ2-1; a possible D gene is TRBD2 (5 bases). The CDR3 totals 13 residues. Germline CDR1 and CDR2: SNHLY and FYNNEI. The V and J ends lost 6 bases and 5 bases respectively, with 11 bases between them. Looking up the rest from reference TRBV2 and TRBJ2-1 gives the full variable domain: EPEVTQTPSHQVTQMGQEVILRCVPISNHLYFYWYRQILGQKVEFLVSFYNNEISEKSEIFDDQFSVERPDGSNFTLKIRSTKLEDSAMYFCASRPTRDNEQFFGPGTRLTVL.

The genes are TRBV30 and TRBJ2-2; 9 bases agree with TRBD1. The trim removed 8 bases at V and 4 bases at J, leaving 5 bases unmatched. The germline V gene has CDR1 GTSNPN and CDR2 SVGIG (reference sequence). This CDR3 spans 13 amino acids. DNA for the CDR3: TGTGCCACACAGGGGGCCGGCACCGGGGAGCTGTTTTTT. Translating it yields CATQGAGTGELFF.

The chain carries TRBV7-2 and TRBJ2-1, with D perhaps TRBD1 (5 bases). Trimming shortened V by 5 bases and J by 2 bases, and 16 bases separated the two germline ends. Germline CDR1 reads SGHTA; CDR2 reads FQGNSA. The CDR3 runs 16 residues. CDR3 nucleotides: TGTGCCAGCAGCCTCGCCCCCCGACAGACCTACAATGAGCAGTTCTTC. This sequence encodes CASSLAPRQTYNEQFF.

This clone came up once. Different DNA sequences within this sample yield the same CDR3. This chain joins TRBV6-5 and TRBJ1-1; a possible D gene is TRBD1 (5 bases). This CDR3 spans 14 amino acids. Germline V gene lookup returns CDR1 MNHEY and CDR2 SVGAGI. Trimming stripped 0 bases from V and 4 bases from J, with 9 bases between. The CDR3 protein is CASSYSRGGTEAFF. DNA for the CDR3: TGTGCCAGCAGTTACTCGAGGGGAGGCACTGAAGCTTTCTTT.

V gene TRBV5-6 combines with J gene TRBJ1-1; a weak D match, TRBD1 (5 bases). This CDR3 region has 15 residues. CDR1 and CDR2 from the germline V gene are SGHDT and YYEEEE. V was pared by 0 bases and J by 1 base, with 10 bases between. DNA of the CDR3: TGTGCCAGCAGCTTGGTTGCAGGGAAGAACACTGAAGCTTTCTTT. Translated, it gives CASSLVAGKNTEAFF.

The chain joins TRBV9 to TRBJ2-3, with D perhaps matching TRBD2 (6 bases). CDR1 SGDLS and CDR2 YYNGEE come from the germline V gene. Deletions cut 3 bases from V and 0 bases from J, with 8 bases between. The CDR3 length is 14 residues. CDR3 protein: CASSGAGSTDTQYF. The CDR3 region has the DNA TGTGCCAGCAGCGGGGCGGGGAGCACAGATACGCAGTATTTT.

The chain joins TRBV7-6 to TRBJ1-1; TRBD1 agrees at 8 bases. Germline CDR1 reads SGHVS; CDR2 reads FNYEAQ. With V trimmed by 5 bases and J by 0 bases, 5 bases remained unmatched. The CDR3 consists of 15 residues. The CDR3 sequence is CASSPRTGMNTEAFF. CDR3 bases: TGTGCCAGCAGCCCCCGGACAGGGATGAACACTGAAGCTTTCTTT.

The chain recombines TRBV18 with TRBJ2-1; 8 nucleotides line up with TRBD1. This CDR3 comprises 17 residues. J lost 1 base, V lost 4 bases, and 9 bases had no gene match. Germline CDR1 reads KGHSH; CDR2 reads LQKENI. DNA of the CDR3: TGTGCCAGCTCACAAAACCAGGGGGCAAGGTCCTACAATGAGCAGTTCTTC. This codes for CASSQNQGARSYNEQFF.

This chain connects TRBV2 to TRBJ1-5; no clear D gene. The V end lost 7 bases, the J end lost 3 bases, and 10 bases lay between the germline ends. This CDR3 is built from 13 residues. Germline CDR1 is SNHLY and CDR2 is FYNNEI. CDR3: CASNREANQPQHF. CDR3 DNA: TGTGCCAGCAACCGAGAGGCCAATCAGCCCCAGCATTTT.

The chain couples TRBV2 to TRBJ1-3, with a tentative D call TRBD1 (6 bases). The V and J ends lost 9 bases and 1 base respectively, with 10 bases between them. Germline CDR1 is SNHLY and CDR2 is FYNNEI. The CDR3 consists of 13 residues. The CDR3 DNA is TGTGCCAGGTCACAGGGATCTGGAAACACCATATATTTT. Protein: CARSQGSGNTIYF. Combining the CDR3 with reference TRBV2 and TRBJ1-3 gives the whole variable domain EPEVTQTPSHQVTQMGQEVILRCVPISNHLYFYWYRQILGQKVEFLVSFYNNEISEKSEIFDDQFSVERPDGSNFTLKIRSTKLEDSAMYFCARSQGSGNTIYFGEGSWLTVV.

This clone was found once. The rearrangement uses TRBV5-1 and TRBJ2-4, with TRBD2 identical over 8 bases. The length of the CDR3 is 15 residues. Looked up from germline, CDR1 is SGHRS and CDR2 is YFSETQ. V lost 4 bases and J lost 8; bases outside the gene matches: 11. CDR3 sequence reads: CASSQQFSGEDIQYF. Written as DNA, the CDR3 is TGCGCCAGCAGCCAGCAGTTTAGCGGGGAGGACATTCAGTACTTC.

This rearrangement joins TRBV13 to TRBJ1-4, with D possibly being TRBD1 (5 bases). The CDR3 runs to 14 residues. Germline V gene data show CDR1 as PRHDT and CDR2 as FYEKMQ (reference sequence). The germline V and J ends were trimmed by 0 bases and 8 bases, with 10 bases remaining between them. The CDR3 loop reads CASSLGHRGEKLFF. Written as DNA, the CDR3 is TGTGCCAGCAGCTTAGGCCACCGGGGGGAAAAACTGTTTTTT.

This chain uses TRBV29-1 with TRBJ1-2, with no clear D. The CDR3 sequence is 12 residues long. The V and J ends lost 4 bases and 6 bases respectively, with 12 bases between them. Germline-derived CDR1 and CDR2 are SQVTM and ANQGSEA. CDR3 in DNA: TGCAGCGTTGTGGGCAGTATTGATGGCTACACCTTC. As protein: CSVVGSIDGYTF. The whole variable domain, filled in from reference TRBV29-1 and TRBJ1-2, reads SAVISQKPSRDICQRGTSLTIQCQVDSQVTMMFWYRQQPGQSLTLIATANQGSEATYESGFVIDKFPISRPNLTFSTLTVSNMSPEDSSIYLCSVVGSIDGYTFGSGTRLTVV.

The chain is built from TRBV7-9 and TRBJ2-7; D perhaps matches TRBD1 (6 bases). Deletions cut 2 bases from V and 3 bases from J, with 14 bases between. The CDR3 is 15 residues long. From germline, CDR1 is SEHNR and CDR2 FQNEAQ (reference sequence). CDR3 protein: CASSLMGAQVYEQYF. DNA of the CDR3: TGTGCCAGCAGCTTAATGGGGGCTCAGGTCTACGAGCAGTACTTC.

This clone was observed a few times. V and J are TRBV15 and TRBJ1-4, with 7 bases matching TRBD1. From germline, CDR1 is LNHNV and CDR2 YYDKDF (reference sequence). Germline trimming cut 0 bases from V and 4 bases from J; bases unmatched to any gene: 11. The CDR3 is 18 residues long. The CDR3 DNA follows: TGTGCCACCAGCAGAGATCGGTCAGGGGGACGCGGTAATGAAAAACTGTTTTTT. Encoded protein: CATSRDRSGGRGNEKLFF. Complete variable domain (other parts from reference TRBV15 and TRBJ1-4): DAMVIQNPRYQVTQFGKPVTLSCSQTLNHNVMYWYQQKSSQAPKLLFHYYDKDFNNEADTPDNFQSRRPNTSFCFLDIRSPGLGDTAMYLCATSRDRSGGRGNEKLFFGSGTQLSVL.